This entry lists 17 T cell receptor beta chains sequenced from one sample in a study of PD-1 blockade in classical Hodgkin lymphoma. The data were produced by immunoSEQ multiplex PCR, yet TCRdb's version contains in-frame clones alone and is incomplete. This table holds tens of thousands of clones, 85% to 95% found once. Time point noted: newly diagnosed, previously untreated cHL patient sample. Sequences were obtained from peripheral blood mononuclear cells (PBMCs). All receptors derive from a human donor with classical Hodgkin lymphoma.

V and J are TRBV15 and TRBJ1-2; no firm D call. V was shortened by 1 base and J by 6 bases, with 12 bases between the two germline ends. This CDR3 region has 14 residues. Germline V gene sequence: CDR1 LNHNV, CDR2 YYDKDF (reference sequence). The CDR3 loop reads CATSRGSSSHGYTF. CDR3 coding DNA: TGTGCCACCAGCAGAGGCTCGAGTTCCCATGGCTACACCTTC. Together with reference TRBV15 and TRBJ1-2, the CDR3 gives the full variable domain: DAMVIQNPRYQVTQFGKPVTLSCSQTLNHNVMYWYQQKSSQAPKLLFHYYDKDFNNEADTPDNFQSRRPNTSFCFLDIRSPGLGDTAMYLCATSRGSSSHGYTFGSGTRLTVV.

The V gene is TRBV6-4, the J gene TRBJ2-1; D might be TRBD2 (7 bases). Trimming shortened V by 0 bases and J by 2 bases, and 11 bases separated the two germline ends. This CDR3 is built from 16 residues. Germline V lookup: CDR1 MRHNA, CDR2 SNTAGT. CDR3 loop: CASSDSAGGPYNEQFF. DNA for the CDR3: TGTGCCAGCAGTGACTCCGCCGGGGGGCCCTACAATGAGCAGTTCTTC.

This chain joins TRBV2 and TRBJ2-2; maybe TRBD2 (5 bases). V gave up 7 bases and J gave up 7 bases, with 16 bases separating them. Germline CDR1 and CDR2: SNHLY and FYNNEI. CDR3 length equals 14 residues. The CDR3 DNA reads as TGTGCCAGCACCCCGGGGTTTGGAAGCGGGGAGCTGTTTTTT. It translates to CASTPGFGSGELFF.

The V call is TRBV28, the J call TRBJ2-3; D gene ambiguous. Germline CDR1 reads MDHEN; CDR2 reads SYDVKM. V was cut by 3 bases and J by 2 bases, with 9 bases left in between. The CDR3 loop spans 14 amino acids. The CDR3 reads CASSLYQHTDTQYF. The DNA of the CDR3 is TGTGCCAGCAGTTTGTACCAGCACACAGATACGCAGTATTTT.

V gene TRBV11-3 combines with J gene TRBJ2-2; TRBD2 agrees at 7 bases. The CDR3 contains 14 residues. Germline values: CDR1 SGHNT, CDR2 YENEEA. With V trimmed by 7 bases and J by 3 bases, 5 bases remained unmatched. CDR3 sequence (DNA): TGTGCCAGCACCCCCGGGAGGCACACCGGGGAGCTGTTTTTT. Protein product: CASTPGRHTGELFF.

The gene calls are TRBV4-1 and TRBJ1-3, with D possibly TRBD1 on 5 matching bases. The V gene's germline CDR1 is MGHRA and CDR2 YSYEKL. The V gene lost 4 bases and the J gene lost 0 bases, with 10 bases spanning the gap. This CDR3 spans 15 amino acids. CDR3 DNA: TGCGCCAGCAGCCTACAGGAGAGCTCTGGAAACACCATATATTTT. It yields the protein CASSLQESSGNTIYF.

V is TRBV7-9 and J is TRBJ2-7; tentative D call: TRBD1 (5 bases). The germline gives CDR1 SEHNR, CDR2 FQNEAQ (reference sequence). V shed 5 bases and J shed 3 bases, with 17 bases lying between them. The CDR3 is 15 amino acids. CDR3 sequence: CASSVDISPLYEQYF. The DNA of the CDR3 is TGTGCCAGCAGCGTGGACATCTCCCCGCTCTACGAGCAGTACTTC.

This sequence joins TRBV14 and TRBJ1-2; 7 bases line up with TRBD1. Germline V gene lookup returns CDR1 SGHDN and CDR2 FVKESK. The CDR3 extends over 14 amino acids. Germline trimming cut 2 bases from V and 4 bases from J; bases unmatched to any gene: 4. Here the CDR3 reads CASSQSGQLYGYTF. The CDR3 coding sequence is TGTGCCAGCAGCCAATCGGGACAGCTCTATGGCTACACCTTC.

In its sample, this clone was seen once. The rearrangement uses TRBV10-3 and TRBJ1-1; D uncertain. The CDR3 spans 15 residues. Germline loops: CDR1 ENHRY, CDR2 SYGVKD. Trimming took 0 bases from V and 8 from J, leaving 16 bases between them. The CDR3 loop reads CAISESKFTDEEAFF. The CDR3 DNA sequence: TGTGCCATCAGTGAGTCGAAATTTACGGACGAGGAAGCTTTCTTT.

The J gene is TRBJ1-5, the V gene TRBV2, with D unresolved. Trimming took 7 bases from V and 0 from J, leaving 16 bases between them. The CDR3 extends over 16 amino acids. Germline lookup yields CDR1 SNHLY and CDR2 FYNNEI. The DNA for the CDR3 is TGTGCCAGCATTGGATCGCGGAGCAATAGCAATCAGCCCCAGCATTTT. Protein product: CASIGSRSNSNQPQHF. The full variable domain, rest sourced from reference TRBV2 and TRBJ1-5, is EPEVTQTPSHQVTQMGQEVILRCVPISNHLYFYWYRQILGQKVEFLVSFYNNEISEKSEIFDDQFSVERPDGSNFTLKIRSTKLEDSAMYFCASIGSRSNSNQPQHFGDGTRLSIL.

CDR3 in DNA: TGCAGCGTTGTCGGACTAGGAGAGACCCAGTACTTC. Its translation is CSVVGLGETQYF. The rearrangement uses TRBV29-1 and TRBJ2-5, with 7 bases identical to TRBD2. The ends lost 4 bases at V and 4 bases at J; junction bases unmatched: 3. The CDR3 is 12 amino acids. Germline loops: CDR1 SQVTM, CDR2 ANQGSEA.

The rearrangement links TRBV7-9 to TRBJ1-3; no clear D gene. Germline loops: CDR1 SEHNR, CDR2 FQNEAQ (reference sequence). The ends were cut back, 11 bases at V and 0 bases at J, with 11 bases in the middle. The CDR3 runs to 13 residues. This CDR3 reads CAYDFNSGNTIYF. The CDR3 DNA follows: TGTGCCTATGATTTCAACTCTGGAAACACCATATATTTT.

This clone was seen only once. The chain has TRBV7-2 and TRBJ1-1, with TRBD1 as a possible D gene (6 bases). Germline loops: CDR1 SGHTA, CDR2 FQGNSA. V gave up 4 bases and J gave up 1 base, with 13 bases separating them. CDR3 length equals 15 residues. CDR3 sequence reads: CASSWQGTSNTEAFF. The CDR3 coding sequence is TGTGCCAGCAGCTGGCAGGGGACCTCGAACACTGAAGCTTTCTTT.

The V and J genes are TRBV19 and TRBJ1-1; tentative D call: TRBD1 (6 bases). Deletions cut 4 bases from V and 0 bases from J, with 12 bases between. The CDR3 is 15 residues long. Germline V lookup: CDR1 LNHDA, CDR2 SQIVND (reference sequence). The CDR3 DNA reads as TGTGCCAGTAGTAGGACAGTCATATTGAACACTGAAGCTTTCTTT. Translated: CASSRTVILNTEAFF.

The chain uses TRBV18 and TRBJ2-3; D not resolved. Trimming shortened V by 2 bases and J by 2 bases, and 11 bases separated the two germline ends. This CDR3 has 15 amino acids. Germline loops: CDR1 KGHSH, CDR2 LQKENI. The CDR3 DNA follows: TGTGCCAGCTCACCAGGGTTGTTCCTCACAGATACGCAGTATTTT. Its protein product is CASSPGLFLTDTQYF. The full variable domain, completed using reference TRBV18 and TRBJ2-3, is NAGVMQNPRHLVRRRGQEARLRCSPMKGHSHVYWYRQLPEEGLKFMVYLQKENIIDESGMPKERFSAEFPKEGPSILRIQQVVRGDSAAYFCASSPGLFLTDTQYFGPGTRLTVL.

The J gene is TRBJ1-4, the V gene TRBV4-1, with a possible D match to TRBD1 (6 bases). The CDR3 spans 13 residues. Between the trimmed V and J ends, which lost 5 bases and 6 bases, there was a span of 10 bases. Germline CDR1 reads MGHRA; CDR2 reads YSYEKL. The CDR3, as DNA: TGCGCCAGCAGCACTAGGGGGTATGAAAAACTGTTTTTT. Protein: CASSTRGYEKLFF.

This chain links TRBV7-2 with TRBJ2-7, with TRBD1 identical over 7 bases. The V and J ends lost 5 bases and 3 bases, in that order; junction bases with no gene match: 10. Germline-derived CDR1 and CDR2 are SGHTA and FQGNSA. There are 15 residues in the CDR3. CDR3 in DNA: TGTGCCAGCAGCCAGGGACAGACCCTTATCTACGAGCAGTACTTC. It encodes CASSQGQTLIYEQYF.